These 2 T cell receptor beta chains were all obtained from the same sample, sequenced in a study of cytomegalovirus exposure and HLA in healthy donors. The PCR contained 60 Vbeta and 13 Jbeta primers. Assay used: immunoSEQ multiplex PCR; TCRdb lists only in-frame clones, some missing. The sample has 74,000 or so clones; around 80% are singletons. The sequencing input was PBMCs. These receptors all stem from a man aged 45-65 years in good health and CMV-seropositive.

This chain joins TRBV15 and TRBJ2-2; 7 nucleotides align to TRBD2. The junction had 2 bases not matched to a gene; V was cut back by 1 base and J by 0 bases. The CDR3 spans 16 residues. CDR1 is LNHNV, CDR2 YYDKDF, per germline (reference sequence). CDR3: CATSRGGGANTGELFF. DNA of the CDR3: TGTGCCACCAGCAGAGGGGGGGGAGCGAACACCGGGGAGCTGTTTTTT.

This chain links TRBV21-1 with TRBJ2-4; no DNA check was done on the table's D call, TRBD2. TRBV21-1 is flagged as a pseudogene. The CDR3 loop spans 19 amino acids. CDR3 residues: CASSKGTSGSKLAKNIQYF. In nucleotides, the CDR3 is TGTGCCAGCAGCAAAGGGACTAGCGGGAGTAAGTTAGCCAAAAACATTCAGTACTTC.